This T cell receptor (beta chain) emerged from a study of control samples from healthy donors and cancer patients. This CDR3 spans 12 amino acids. V dropped 5 bases and J dropped 6 bases, with 9 bases sitting between them. Per the germline V gene, CDR1 is SNHLY and CDR2 is FYNNEI. The protocol was immunoSEQ multiplex PCR, while the TCRdb copy is restricted to in-frame clones and leaves out a portion. The sample lists some 95,000 clones, around three quarters occurring once. This sequence originates from a woman aged 30 to 39 in good health. Sequenced input: blood. The chain recombines TRBV2 with TRBJ2-3; no clear D. CDR3: CASSLGYDTQYF. The CDR3 coding sequence is TGTGCCAGCAGTTTGGGGTACGATACGCAGTATTTT.